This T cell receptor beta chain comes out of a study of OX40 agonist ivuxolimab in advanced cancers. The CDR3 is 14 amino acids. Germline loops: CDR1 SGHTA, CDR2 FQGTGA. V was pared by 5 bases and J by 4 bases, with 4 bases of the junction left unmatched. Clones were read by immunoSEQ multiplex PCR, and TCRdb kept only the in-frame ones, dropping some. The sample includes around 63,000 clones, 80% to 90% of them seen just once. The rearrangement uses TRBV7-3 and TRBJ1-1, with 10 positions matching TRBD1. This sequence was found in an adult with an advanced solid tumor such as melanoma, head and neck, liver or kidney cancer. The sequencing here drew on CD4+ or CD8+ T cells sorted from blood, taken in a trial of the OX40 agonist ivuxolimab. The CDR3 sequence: CASSPTGGVTEAFF. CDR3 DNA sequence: TGTGCCAGCAGCCCGACAGGGGGCGTCACTGAAGCTTTCTTT.